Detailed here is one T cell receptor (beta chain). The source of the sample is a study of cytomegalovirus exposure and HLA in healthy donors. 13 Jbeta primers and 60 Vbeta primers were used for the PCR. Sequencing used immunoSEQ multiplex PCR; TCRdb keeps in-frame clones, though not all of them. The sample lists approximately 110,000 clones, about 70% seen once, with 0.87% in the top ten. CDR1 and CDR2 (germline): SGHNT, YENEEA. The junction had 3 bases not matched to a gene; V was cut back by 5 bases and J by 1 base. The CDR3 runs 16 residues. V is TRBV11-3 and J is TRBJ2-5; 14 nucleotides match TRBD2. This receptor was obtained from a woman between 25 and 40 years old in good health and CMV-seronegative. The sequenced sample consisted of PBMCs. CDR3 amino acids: CASSPGTSGSQETQYF. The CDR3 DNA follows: TGTGCCAGCAGCCCAGGGACTAGCGGGAGCCAAGAGACCCAGTACTTC.